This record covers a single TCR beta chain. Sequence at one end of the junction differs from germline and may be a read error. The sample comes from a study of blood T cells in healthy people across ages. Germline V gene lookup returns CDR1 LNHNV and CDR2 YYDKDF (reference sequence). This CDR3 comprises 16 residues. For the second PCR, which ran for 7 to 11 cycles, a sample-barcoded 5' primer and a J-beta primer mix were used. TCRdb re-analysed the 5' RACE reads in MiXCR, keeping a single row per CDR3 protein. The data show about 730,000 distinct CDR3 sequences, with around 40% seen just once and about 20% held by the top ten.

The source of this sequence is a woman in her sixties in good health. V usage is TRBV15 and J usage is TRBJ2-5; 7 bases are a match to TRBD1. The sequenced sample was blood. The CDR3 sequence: CATSRDRDRPQEAQYF. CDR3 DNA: TGTGCCACCAGCAGAGATCGGGACAGACCCCAAGAGGCCCAGTACTTC.